This T cell receptor (beta chain) was recovered during a study of cytomegalovirus exposure and HLA in healthy donors. The data were produced by immunoSEQ multiplex PCR, yet TCRdb's version contains in-frame clones alone and is incomplete. In the table there are under 200,000 clones, roughly nine tenths of which are singletons. Separate from the roughly 710-subject first cohort, the approximately 120-subject validation cohort was the one that the donors belonged to. Study results and caveats: TCR clusters originating in the first cohort tended to co-occur in the 120 validation repertoires, according to a later analysis.

Details on this clone: Its antigen is still unknown.

The sequence was collected from a woman aged 18-35 years in good health and CMV-seropositive. Sequenced: PBMCs.

The CDR3 loop is CASSPKPGLAGSTNTGELFF. In nucleotides, the CDR3 is TGTGCCAGCAGCCCAAAACCGGGACTAGCGGGATCGACGAACACCGGGGAGCTGTTTTTT. The chain has TRBV7-3 and TRBJ2-2, with 13 nucleotides matching TRBD2. The CDR3 contains 20 residues. The germline gives CDR1 SGHTA, CDR2 FQGTGA. V was pared by 5 bases and J by 0 bases, with 12 bases of the junction left unmatched.